The 13 T cell receptor beta chains in this list originate from one sample, sequenced in a study of beta chain features in type 1 diabetes. Overall study findings and caveats: Type 1 diabetes patients had moderately but significantly shorter TCRB CDR3s in all four CD4+ subsets.

Which antigens these TCRs recognize remains unknown. The isolated RNA, all of it, was reverse transcribed, so expressed TCRB transcripts were what got sequenced. TCRdb's copy holds only in-frame clones and misses some; the assay was immunoSEQ multiplex PCR. The sample has under 850,000 clones, over 10% seen once. Sample: naive CD4+ T cells from blood. Source of these receptors: a young man with type 1 diabetes.

The chain is built from TRBV6-5 and TRBJ1-2; D is perhaps TRBD1 (6 bases). Between the trimmed V and J ends, which lost 0 bases and 2 bases, there was a span of 13 bases. The CDR3 spans 16 residues. Germline V gives CDR1 MNHEY, CDR2 SVGAGI. CDR3 residues: CASSYSKGVTNYGYTF. The CDR3, as DNA: TGTGCCAGCAGTTACTCGAAGGGGGTTACAAACTATGGCTACACCTTC.

This clone has just a few counts. The V call is TRBV30, the J call TRBJ2-6; D is unresolved. Germline CDR1 is GTSNPN and CDR2 is SVGIG (reference sequence). The ends were cut back, 0 bases at V and 0 bases at J, with 3 bases in the middle. This CDR3 comprises 14 residues. CDR3 protein: CAWSVDSGANVLTF. Written as DNA, the CDR3 is TGTGCCTGGAGTGTGGACTCTGGGGCCAACGTCCTGACTTTC.

As to this clone: The same CDR3 arises from other DNA sequences in this sample as well. This sequence joins TRBV6-5 and TRBJ2-2; no reliable D call. The CDR3 is 11 residues long. Trimming left V 6 bases short and J 2 bases short, with 1 base between. CDR1 MNHEY and CDR2 SVGAGI come from the germline V gene. The CDR3 bases are TGTGCCAGCAGCAACACCGGGGAGCTGTTTTTT. Protein product: CASSNTGELFF.

In its sample, this clone was seen once. This chain uses TRBV29-1 with TRBJ1-2; a weak D match, TRBD1 (5 bases). The CDR3 is 15 residues long. V was pared by 3 bases and J by 8 bases, with 22 bases between. The germline CDR1 and CDR2 sequences are SQVTM and ANQGSEA. CDR3 nucleotides: TGCAGCGTTGAGAGGGGTGGGGTGAACGGATTGGGCTACACCTTC. Translation gives CSVERGGVNGLGYTF.

J is TRBJ1-5 and V is TRBV6-1; TRBD1 is a possible D gene (5 bases). The CDR3 totals 14 residues. CDR1 and CDR2 (germline): MNHNS, SASEGT. Deletions cut 2 bases from V and 5 bases from J, with 10 bases between. The CDR3: CASSELGGDQPQHF. The CDR3 bases are TGTGCCAGCAGTGAATTGGGGGGGGATCAGCCCCAGCATTTT.

This clone was found a few times. The rearrangement uses TRBV18 and TRBJ1-1; D is uncertain. V lost 2 bases to trimming and J lost 1 base, with 11 bases between them. CDR1 and CDR2 from the germline V gene are KGHSH and LQKENI. There are 15 residues in the CDR3. The CDR3 coding sequence is TGTGCCAGCTCACCAACGTTGGAGAGGAACACTGAAGCTTTCTTT. Translating it yields CASSPTLERNTEAFF. Full variable domain (missing parts from reference TRBV18 and TRBJ1-1): NAGVMQNPRHLVRRRGQEARLRCSPMKGHSHVYWYRQLPEEGLKFMVYLQKENIIDESGMPKERFSAEFPKEGPSILRIQQVVRGDSAAYFCASSPTLERNTEAFFGQGTRLTVV.

This clone was seen at least ten times. The chain combines TRBV7-9 with TRBJ2-4; the D is unclear. The CDR3 has 14 residues. Germline CDR1 SEHNR, CDR2 FQNEAQ (reference sequence). Trimming stripped 1 base from V and 8 bases from J, with 12 bases between. CDR3 in amino acids: CASSLVPGIDIQYF. CDR3 coding DNA: TGTGCCAGCAGCTTAGTTCCCGGTATAGACATTCAGTACTTC.

V usage is TRBV19 and J usage is TRBJ1-1; 7 bases align to TRBD1. The V gene end was trimmed by 7 bases and the J gene end by 2 bases; junction bases not matched to a gene: 4. The CDR3 spans 13 residues. Per germline, CDR1 LNHDA and CDR2 SQIVND (reference sequence). CDR3 amino acids: CASMGTANTEAFF. Here the CDR3 DNA reads TGTGCCAGTATGGGGACAGCAAACACTGAAGCTTTCTTT.

There are a few counts of this clone. The chain links TRBV30 to TRBJ1-6; no clear D gene. This CDR3 spans 12 amino acids. From germline, CDR1 is GTSNPN and CDR2 SVGIG (reference sequence). The V end lost 8 bases, the J end lost 10 bases, and 15 bases lay between the germline ends. CDR3 residues: CALRPGESPLHF. CDR3 nucleotide sequence: TGTGCCCTCCGCCCCGGGGAATCACCCCTCCACTTT. Full variable domain (remainder filled in from reference TRBV30 and TRBJ1-6): SQTIHQWPATLVQPVGSPLSLECTVEGTSNPNLYWYRQAAGRGLQLLFYSVGIGQISSEVPQNLSASRPQDRQFILSSKKLLLSDSGFYLCALRPGESPLHFGNGTRLTVT.

The V call is TRBV10-3, the J call TRBJ1-6; D might be TRBD1 (5 bases). The CDR3 length is 15 residues. Trimming removed 0 bases at V and 13 bases at J, with 16 bases between. The germline V gene has CDR1 ENHRY and CDR2 SYGVKD. In nucleotides, the CDR3 is TGTGCCATCAGTGAGTCCCGACAGCTTACGACGCCCCTCCACTTT. Amino acids: CAISESRQLTTPLHF.

The gene calls are TRBV7-9 and TRBJ2-6; D might be TRBD1 (5 bases). In germline, CDR1 is SEHNR, CDR2 FQNEAQ (reference sequence). The CDR3 contains 19 residues. V lost 5 bases to trimming and J lost 0 bases, with 20 bases between them. CDR3 residues: CASSTTKTYDSSGANVLTF. The CDR3 DNA sequence: TGTGCCAGCAGCACGACGAAGACTTACGACAGCTCTGGGGCCAACGTCCTGACTTTC. Full variable domain (rest looked up from reference TRBV7-9 and TRBJ2-6): DTGVSQNPRHKITKRGQNVTFRCDPISEHNRLYWYRQTLGQGPEFLTYFQNEAQLEKSRLLSDRFSAERPKGSFSTLEIQRTEQGDSAMYLCASSTTKTYDSSGANVLTFGAGSRLTVL.

This clone was seen only a few times. This chain joins TRBV6-5 and TRBJ1-1; D is ambiguous. CDR1 is MNHEY, CDR2 SVGAGI, per germline. There are 16 residues in the CDR3. V lost 4 bases, J lost 2 bases, and 17 bases lay in between. The CDR3 DNA sequence: TGTGCCAGCAGTTTAGAGCTCGTTCCCCAAAACACTGAAGCTTTCTTT. Translated, it gives CASSLELVPQNTEAFF.

This clone was detected only a few times. The CDR3 protein is CSATATEAFF. CDR3 nucleotides: TGCAGCGCCACAGCCACTGAAGCTTTCTTT. This chain uses TRBV29-1 with TRBJ1-1; D is unclear. Trimming took off 7 bases at V and 4 bases at J, with 7 bases between the two ends. In germline, CDR1 is SQVTM, CDR2 ANQGSEA. CDR3 length: 10 amino acids.